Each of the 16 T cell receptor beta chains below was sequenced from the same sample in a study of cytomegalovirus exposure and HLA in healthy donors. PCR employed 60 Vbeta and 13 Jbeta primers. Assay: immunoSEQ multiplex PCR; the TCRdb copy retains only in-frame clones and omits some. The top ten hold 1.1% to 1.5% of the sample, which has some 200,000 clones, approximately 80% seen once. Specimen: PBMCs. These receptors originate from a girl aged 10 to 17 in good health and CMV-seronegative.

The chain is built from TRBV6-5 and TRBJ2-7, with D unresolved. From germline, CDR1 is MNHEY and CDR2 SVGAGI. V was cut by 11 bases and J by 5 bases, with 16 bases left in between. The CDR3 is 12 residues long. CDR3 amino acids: CAVRTVGNEQYF. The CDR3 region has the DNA TGTGCCGTCCGCACAGTTGGAAACGAGCAGTACTTC.

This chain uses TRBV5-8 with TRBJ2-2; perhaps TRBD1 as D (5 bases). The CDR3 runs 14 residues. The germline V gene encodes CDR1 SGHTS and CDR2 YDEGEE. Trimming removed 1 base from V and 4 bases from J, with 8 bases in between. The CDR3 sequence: CASSLLQGTGELFF. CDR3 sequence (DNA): TGTGCCAGCAGCTTGCTCCAGGGCACCGGGGAGCTGTTTTTT. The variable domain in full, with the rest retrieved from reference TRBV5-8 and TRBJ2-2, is EAGVTQSPTHLIKTRGQQATLRCSPISGHTSVYWYQQALGLGLQFLLWYDEGEERNRGNFPPRFSGRQFPNYSSELNVNALELEDSALYLCASSLLQGTGELFFGEGSRLTVL.

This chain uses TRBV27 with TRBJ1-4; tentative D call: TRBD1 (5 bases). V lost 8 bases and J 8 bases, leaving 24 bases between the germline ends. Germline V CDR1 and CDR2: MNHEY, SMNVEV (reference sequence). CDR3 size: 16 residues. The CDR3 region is CASGSGRGMGMEKLFF. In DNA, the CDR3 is TGTGCCAGCGGTTCCGGGCGGGGGATGGGAATGGAAAAACTGTTTTTT. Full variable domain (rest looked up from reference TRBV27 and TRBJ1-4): EAQVTQNPRYLITVTGKKLTVTCSQNMNHEYMSWYRQDPGLGLRQIYYSMNVEVTDKGDVPEGYKVSRKEKRNFPLILESPSPNQTSLYFCASGSGRGMGMEKLFFGSGTQLSVL.

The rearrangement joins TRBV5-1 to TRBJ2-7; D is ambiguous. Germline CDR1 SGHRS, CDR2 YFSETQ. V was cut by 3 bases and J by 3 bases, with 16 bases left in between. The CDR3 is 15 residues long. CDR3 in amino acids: CASSSRQVSGYEQYF. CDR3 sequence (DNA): TGCGCCAGCAGCTCCCGGCAGGTTAGTGGCTACGAGCAGTACTTC.

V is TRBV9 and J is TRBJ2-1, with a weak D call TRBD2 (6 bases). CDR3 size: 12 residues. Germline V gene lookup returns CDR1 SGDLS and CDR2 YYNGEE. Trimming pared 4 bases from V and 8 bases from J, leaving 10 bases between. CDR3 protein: CASSPGTYEQFF. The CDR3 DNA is TGTGCCAGCAGCCCCGGGACTTATGAGCAGTTCTTC.

CDR3 in amino acids: CASSLRGRHGYTF. The CDR3 nucleotides read TGTGCCAGCAGCTTAAGGGGTAGACATGGCTACACCTTC. This chain links TRBV7-2 with TRBJ1-2, with a weak D call TRBD1 (5 bases). CDR1 is SGHTA and CDR2 is FQGNSA in the germline V gene. Trimming left V 2 bases short and J 6 bases short, with 10 bases between. The CDR3 consists of 13 residues.

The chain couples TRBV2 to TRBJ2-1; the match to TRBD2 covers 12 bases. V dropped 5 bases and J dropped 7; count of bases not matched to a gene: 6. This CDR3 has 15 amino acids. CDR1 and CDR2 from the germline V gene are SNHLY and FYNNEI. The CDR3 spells CASSLLTSGSNEQFF. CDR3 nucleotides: TGTGCCAGCAGTTTGTTGACTAGCGGGAGTAATGAGCAGTTCTTC. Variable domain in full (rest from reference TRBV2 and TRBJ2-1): EPEVTQTPSHQVTQMGQEVILRCVPISNHLYFYWYRQILGQKVEFLVSFYNNEISEKSEIFDDQFSVERPDGSNFTLKIRSTKLEDSAMYFCASSLLTSGSNEQFFGPGTRLTVL.

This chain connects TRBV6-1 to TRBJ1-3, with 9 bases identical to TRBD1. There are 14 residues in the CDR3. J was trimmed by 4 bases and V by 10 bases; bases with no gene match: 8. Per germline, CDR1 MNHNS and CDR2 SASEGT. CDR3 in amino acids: CATIQGASGNTIYF. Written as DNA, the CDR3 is TGTGCCACCATACAGGGGGCGTCCGGAAACACCATATATTTT.

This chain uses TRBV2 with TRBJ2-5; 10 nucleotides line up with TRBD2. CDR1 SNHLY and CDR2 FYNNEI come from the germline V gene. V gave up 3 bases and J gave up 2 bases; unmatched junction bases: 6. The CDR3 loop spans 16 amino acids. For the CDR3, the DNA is TGTGCCAGCAGTGATGCAGCGGGGGGGGGTCAAGAGACCCAGTACTTC. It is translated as CASSDAAGGGQETQYF.

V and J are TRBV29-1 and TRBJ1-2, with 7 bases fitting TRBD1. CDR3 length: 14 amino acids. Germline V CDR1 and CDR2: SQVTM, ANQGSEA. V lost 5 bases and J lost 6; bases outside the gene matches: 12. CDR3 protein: CSVRLTGWGDGYTF. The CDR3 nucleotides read TGCAGCGTTAGACTGACAGGGTGGGGGGATGGCTACACCTTC.

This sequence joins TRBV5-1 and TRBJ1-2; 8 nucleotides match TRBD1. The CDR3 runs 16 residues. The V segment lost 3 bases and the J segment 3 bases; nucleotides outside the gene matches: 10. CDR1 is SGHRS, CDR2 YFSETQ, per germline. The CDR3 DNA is TGCGCCAGCAGCTACGACCTCAGGGGGCGCGACTATGGCTACACCTTC. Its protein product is CASSYDLRGRDYGYTF.

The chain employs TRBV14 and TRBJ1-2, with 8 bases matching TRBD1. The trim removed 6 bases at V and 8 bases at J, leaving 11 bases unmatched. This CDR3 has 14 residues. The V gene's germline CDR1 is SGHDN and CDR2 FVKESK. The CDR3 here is CASRRTGIGQGYTF. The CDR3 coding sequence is TGTGCCAGCAGGAGGACAGGGATCGGACAAGGCTACACCTTC.

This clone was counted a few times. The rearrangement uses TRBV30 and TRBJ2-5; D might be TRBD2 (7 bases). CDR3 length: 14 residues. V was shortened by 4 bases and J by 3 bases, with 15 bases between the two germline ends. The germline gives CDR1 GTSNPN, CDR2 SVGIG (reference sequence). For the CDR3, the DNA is TGTGCCTGGAAGGGGGGGACTTCAAAAGAGACCCAGTACTTC. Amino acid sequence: CAWKGGTSKETQYF.

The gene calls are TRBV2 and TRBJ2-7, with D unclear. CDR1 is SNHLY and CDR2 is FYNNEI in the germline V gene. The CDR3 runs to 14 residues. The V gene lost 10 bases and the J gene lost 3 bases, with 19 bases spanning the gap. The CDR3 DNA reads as TGTGCCACCGGAGAGATGGCAGTCAGCTACGAGCAGTACTTC. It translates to CATGEMAVSYEQYF.

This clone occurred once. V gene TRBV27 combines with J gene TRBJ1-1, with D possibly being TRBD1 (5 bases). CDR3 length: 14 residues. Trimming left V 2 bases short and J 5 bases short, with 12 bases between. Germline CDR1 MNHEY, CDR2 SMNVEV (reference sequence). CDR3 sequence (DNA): TGTGCCAGCAGTTTAAGGGGTAGGGATACTGAAGCTTTCTTT. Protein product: CASSLRGRDTEAFF.

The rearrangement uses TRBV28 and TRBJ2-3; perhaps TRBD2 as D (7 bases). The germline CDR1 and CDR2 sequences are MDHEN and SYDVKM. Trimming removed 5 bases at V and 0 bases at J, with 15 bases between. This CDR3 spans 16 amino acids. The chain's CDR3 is CASSPLGGESTDTQYF. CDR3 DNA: TGTGCCAGCAGTCCCCTAGGGGGGGAGAGCACAGATACGCAGTATTTT.